This T cell receptor (beta chain) stems from a study of blood T cell repertoires in COVID-19. As for the study in general: Material from acute and convalescent COVID-19 was sourced from the United States, Italy and Spain. Sample material is recorded as cDNA or gDNA derived from T cells, B-cell-depleted T cells, or PBMCs.

Original handling: Researchers report that nucleated cell counts were estimated from reference gene primer amplification. TCRdb's copy holds only in-frame clones and misses some; the assay was immunoSEQ multiplex PCR. For V, J and clone size, that table is used; D and trimming come from the DNA. Among about 250,000 clones listed, roughly 90% were seen once. Participants were aged about 18 to 100 years from 20 to 30 US areas. Sequenced material: PBMCs or T cells enriched from blood (not recorded which). The sequence was obtained from a woman between 45 and 60 years old who had recovered from COVID-19.

In nucleotides, the CDR3 is TGTGCCAGCAGTTACTCGCCGGGACTAGCGGGACTGTACGAGCAGTACTTC. Translating gives CASSYSPGLAGLYEQYF. The V call is TRBV6-2 or TRBV6-3, the J call TRBJ2-7; the match to TRBD2 covers 13 bases. The CDR3 has 17 amino acids. V dropped 0 bases and J dropped 4; count of bases not matched to a gene: 6. Germline CDR1 and CDR2: MNHEY and SVGEGT.